This TCR beta chain was obtained from a study of blood T cells in healthy people across ages. Then a second PCR, running roughly 7 to 11 cycles, was carried out with a sample-barcoded 5' primer and a J-beta primer mix. A template-switch adaptor that had 12 random nucleotides put a tag on each cDNA molecule. In TCRdb, the 5' RACE reads were re-called with MiXCR into one record per CDR3 protein. This table holds approximately 810,000 distinct CDR3 sequences, 25% to 35% found once. With regard to this clonotype: The antigen is not known.

Findings and limits, study-wide: Per-million-T-cell TCR beta diversity fell roughly linearly with age.

The CDR3 consists of 14 residues. With 6 bases removed from V and 5 bases from J, the gap between germline ends came to 17 bases. CDR1 DFQATT and CDR2 SNEGSKA come from the germline V gene (reference sequence). Isolation of PBMCs gave at least 7 million cells per sample. Total RNA was isolated from each sample in quantities of at least 6 micrograms. The source material was blood. This receptor was taken from a woman of 80 years or more in good health. The genes are TRBV20-1 and TRBJ2-1; a weak D match, TRBD1 (7 bases). Written as DNA, the CDR3 is TGCAGTGCCCGGCGACAGGGAGGACACAATGAGCAGTTCTTC. Translation: CSARRQGGHNEQFF.